This T cell receptor (beta chain) stems from a study of sequential checkpoint blockade in melanoma. Sequenced by immunoSEQ multiplex PCR; TCRdb stores in-frame clones only, minus some. The repertoire holds 8,000 to 8,500 clones, with around three fifths as singletons. CDR1 is MRHNA and CDR2 is SNTAGT in the germline V gene. This CDR3 has 17 amino acids. As to this clone: Its ends do not fully match the called genes, so a read error is possible.

Sample treatment: randomized to nivolumab then ipilimumab (arm A) or the reverse (arm B). Live CD3+CD8+ CD19− CD56− cells were sorted from PBMCs. The clonotype originates from a human donor with melanoma. The chain joins TRBV6-4 to TRBJ1-6; 7 bases agree with TRBD1. The sequencing used CD8+ T cells sorted from blood (inferred from file names), collected from a patient given nivolumab and ipilimumab in sequence. CDR3 region: CASSYSVVTGYNSPLHF. The CDR3 DNA is TGTGCCAGCAGTTACTCGGTCGTGACAGGGTATAATTCACCCCTCCACTTT.